This T cell receptor (beta chain) was sequenced for a study of blood T cell repertoires in COVID-19. Original analysis: Reference gene primer amplification in the assay estimated nucleated cell counts. Profiled with immunoSEQ multiplex PCR; TCRdb holds only in-frame clones, not every one. That table furnishes V, J and clone size, whereas the DNA furnished D and trimming. The sample lists 150,000 to 200,000 clones, about 88% occurring once. Per the germline V gene, CDR1 is SQVTM and CDR2 is ANQGSEA. The CDR3 has 16 amino acids. V lost 6 bases to trimming and J lost 3 bases; unmatched junction nucleotides: 13.

The sequence came from a human donor in a cohort sampled during active COVID-19. The gene calls are TRBV29-1 and TRBJ2-3; the match to TRBD2 covers 9 bases. Input material: peripheral blood. CDR3 sequence reads: CSVPLGGGRDTDTQYF. The CDR3 DNA sequence: TGCAGCGTGCCCCTCGGGGGCGGGAGGGATACAGATACGCAGTATTTT.